This T cell receptor beta chain was documented in a study of blood T cell repertoires in COVID-19. Germline V lookup: CDR1 SGHAT, CDR2 FQNNGV. This CDR3 has 15 residues. With 6 bases clipped from V and 7 bases from J, the junction kept 14 bases outside the gene matches. A Seattle source enrolled patients during active infection and followed them longitudinally. As handled by the study authors: The authors estimated nucleated cell counts from reference gene primer amplification. Produced via immunoSEQ multiplex PCR; TCRdb's table is partial and in-frame only. From that table come the V and J calls and clone size; the DNA was used to work out D and trimming. The profile shows about 220,000 clones, more than 75% of them singletons.

Sequencing used peripheral blood. The sequence came from a woman aged 65 to 85 with COVID-19, enrolled during active disease. The rearrangement joins TRBV11-2 to TRBJ2-5, with 7 positions matching TRBD2. CDR3 in DNA: TGTGCCAGCAGTTACATTAGCGGGTCGGAGGGGACCCAGTACTTC. Protein: CASSYISGSEGTQYF. The full variable domain, rest sourced from reference TRBV11-2 and TRBJ2-5, is EAGVAQSPRYKIIEKRQSVAFWCNPISGHATLYWYQQILGQGPKLLIQFQNNGVVDDSQLPKDRFSAERLKGVDSTLKIQPAKLEDSAVYLCASSYISGSEGTQYFGPGTRLLVL.